The clone carrying this TCR beta chain has just a few counts. Its specificity is unknown. TCRdb called the RT-PCR reads again in MiXCR, with one record for every CDR3 protein. Of around 490,000 distinct CDR3 sequences listed, less than 8% are singletons. The data are from a study of response to subunit inactivated influenza vaccine. Study outcomes and limitations: Authors suggested each seasonal flu vaccination may recruit only limited numbers of new T cells.

Trimming shortened V by 6 bases and J by 6 bases, and 10 bases separated the two germline ends. The CDR3 consists of 12 residues. This TCR came from a man between 50 and 69 years old who received an inactivated influenza vaccine. The genes are TRBV12-3 or TRBV12-4 and TRBJ2-3, with D possibly matching TRBD1 (5 bases). The sequenced sample was PBMCs from blood, obtained 23 to 25 months after vaccination. CDR3 sequence reads: CASRRSGDTQYF. CDR3 nucleotides: TGTGCCAGCAGGAGATCAGGGGATACGCAGTATTTT.